This TCR beta chain was captured in a study of long-term antiretroviral therapy in people with HIV (dated by TCRdb to 2021 to 2024). In the study overall: The earliest samples were collected about a decade before the 2015 WHO recommendation for immediate ART, when ART was typically delayed until CD4 counts fell. Of the 30 to 35 participants with HIV, some 12 were female. From over 25 adults with confirmed HIV infection, the cohort provided fewer than 200 cryopreserved PBMC samples, gathered serially across a mean of about six years (range 1-12). A retrospective serial study tested whether changes in peripheral blood TRB repertoire composition and diversity were associated with ART initiation and durable HIV suppression. No cross-contamination during QIAcube processing was shown when test extractions of a monoclonal T-cell line were performed alongside about 30 polyclonal samples. Summary of the overall study and its limitations: Narrower CDR3 length ranges were observed in HIV repertoires than in controls, and an antigen-experienced repertoire with only a slight naive shift after ART was suggested by the network structure. ART initiation was associated with a significant increase in TRB diversity, but diversity stayed significantly below transplant donor controls even after long-term ART. The samples were dated from about 2003 to 2017, and the ART regimens that were used may be less effective than current ART regimens. Because pre-ART samples had limited cell numbers, profiling was done on unsorted PBMC rather than on sorted CD4+ and CD8+ T cells. Expanded TRB clones identified before ART initiation dominated the repertoire across all time points, though the dominance fluctuated and decreased in many PLHIV after ART. Since PBMC availability was limited, sequencing covered only the TCR beta chain, with no alpha chain pairing. Inferences about post-ART repertoire changes are limited because no data were available on ART adherence, viral resistance or therapy changes.

To be included, a participant needed at least one PBMC sample from before ART initiation plus at least two post-ART samples. All participants with HIV were treated in the United States of America. Before DNA extraction, cryopreserved samples of 1-10 million PBMC were thawed and washed. At the time of the earliest PBMC sample, participants with HIV were aged between roughly 20 and 60 years. Per participant, PBMC samples came from 1-4 timepoints prior to ART initiation and 2-8 timepoints following ART initiation, for a median of 7 samples. Serial HIV viral load, CD4+ T-cell count, ART history and demographic data were obtained for every participant. Genomic DNA was extracted from unsorted PBMC with a Qiagen kit on a QIAcube, processed in batches of 12 samples. This clone has a handful of counts. What this receptor recognizes is not known. Base qualities are not recorded, but no much larger clone differs from it by a single base.

Spanning cysteine to phenylalanine, the CDR3 consists of 13 amino acids. The sequence is cut down to CDR3 DNA, 39 bases in frame from base 1. V and J are truncated by 2 bases and 2 bases respectively, leaving an intervening sequence of 5 bases. Taken from the germline V gene, the CDR1 and CDR2 loops are MNHEY and SVGAGI. Sequencing of the TRB variable region was done with the immunoSEQ hsTCRB v3.0 assay at survey level resolution. The target sequencing depth for TRB was 40,000-50,000 T-cell genomes per sample. An Illumina MiSeq with a v3 150-cycle kit was used to sequence the pooled TRB libraries. For the original study's pipeline: Repertoire analysis was run in R within a reproducible Nextflow workflow that covered QC, data transformation and analysis. LymphoSeq2, an R package for exploring AIRR-Seq data, was used to implement the custom analyses. After excluding a few samples that yielded fewer than 5000 total TRB sequences, 188 HIV repertoires remained for analysis. Among the 190 or so HIV repertoires that were kept, 59 were collected before ART initiation and about 130 were collected after ART initiation. Repertoires were downsampled to 5000 TRB nucleotide sequences, and summary statistics were averaged over 100 downsampling iterations. TRB sequences were retained for analysis only if CDR3 regions of at least seven amino acids were present. Diversity was measured with a Shannon entropy-derived clonality score and the Gini coefficient. In repertoire networks, the top 5000 CDR3 amino acid sequences were linked whenever an edit distance of one separated two sequences. For TRB CDR3 amino acid sequences, antigen specificity groups and MHC restriction were predicted with GLIPH2. To flag known associations with CMV, EBV, HIV or tissue antigens, CDR3 amino acid sequences were compared against VDJdb and McPAS-TCR. Pre-ART, post-ART and control groups were compared with Wilcoxon signed-rank tests and Holm-Bonferroni correction. TCRdb obtained this table from immuneACCESS and retained in-frame rearrangements with V and J assigned. These tables miss some clones; where compared with another copy, unresolved V genes account for less than half of the shortfall, and the remainder is unexplained. V and J calls and clone size are those listed in that table; D and trimming were worked out from the DNA. The sample contains approximately 28,000 clones, about 82% of them found a single time. Over 8.5% of the sample lies in the top ten.

The sequence joins TRBV6-5 to TRBJ2-3; the D gene remains uncertain. The specimen comprised unsorted PBMCs, sampled 0.8 years before starting antiretroviral therapy. This TCR was sampled from a young man with HIV. The base sequence is TGTGCCAGCAGTTACGTCCCCACAGATACGCAGTATTTT. Its protein product is CASSYVPTDTQYF.